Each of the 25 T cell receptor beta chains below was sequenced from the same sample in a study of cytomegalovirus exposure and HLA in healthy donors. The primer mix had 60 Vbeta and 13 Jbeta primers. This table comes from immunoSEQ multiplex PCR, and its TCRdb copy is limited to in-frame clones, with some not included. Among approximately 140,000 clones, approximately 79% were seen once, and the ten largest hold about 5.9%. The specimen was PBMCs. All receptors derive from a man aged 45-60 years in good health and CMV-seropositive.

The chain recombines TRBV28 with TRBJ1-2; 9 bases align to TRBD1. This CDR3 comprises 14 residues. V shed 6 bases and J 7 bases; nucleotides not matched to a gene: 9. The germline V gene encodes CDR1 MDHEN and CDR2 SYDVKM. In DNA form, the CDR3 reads TGTGCCAGCAGGGTAGGACAGGGGACGGGTGGCTACACCTTC. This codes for CASRVGQGTGGYTF.

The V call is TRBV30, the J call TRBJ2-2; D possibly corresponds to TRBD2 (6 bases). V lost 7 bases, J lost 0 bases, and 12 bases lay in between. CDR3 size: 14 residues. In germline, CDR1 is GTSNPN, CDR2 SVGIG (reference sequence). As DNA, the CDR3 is TGTGCCTTCCCTTGGAGGGCGAACACCGGGGAGCTGTTTTTT. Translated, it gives CAFPWRANTGELFF.

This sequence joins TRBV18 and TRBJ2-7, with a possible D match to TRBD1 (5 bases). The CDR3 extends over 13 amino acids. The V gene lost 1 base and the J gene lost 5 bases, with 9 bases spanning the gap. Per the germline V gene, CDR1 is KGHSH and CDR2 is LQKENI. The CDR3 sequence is CASSPQGNDEQYF. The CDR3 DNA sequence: TGTGCCAGCTCACCACAGGGGAACGACGAGCAGTACTTC.

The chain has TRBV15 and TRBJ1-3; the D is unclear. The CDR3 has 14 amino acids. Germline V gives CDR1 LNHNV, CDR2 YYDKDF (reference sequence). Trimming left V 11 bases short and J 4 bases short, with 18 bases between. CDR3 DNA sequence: TGTGCCGCCTCACCCGGGTTAACGGGAAACACCATATATTTT. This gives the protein CAASPGLTGNTIYF.

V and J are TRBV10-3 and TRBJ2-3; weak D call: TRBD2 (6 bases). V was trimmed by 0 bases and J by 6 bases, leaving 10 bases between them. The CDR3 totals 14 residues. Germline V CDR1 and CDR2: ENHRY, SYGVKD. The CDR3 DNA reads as TGTGCCATCAGTGAGTCTAATAGCGGCGATACGCAGTATTTT. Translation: CAISESNSGDTQYF.

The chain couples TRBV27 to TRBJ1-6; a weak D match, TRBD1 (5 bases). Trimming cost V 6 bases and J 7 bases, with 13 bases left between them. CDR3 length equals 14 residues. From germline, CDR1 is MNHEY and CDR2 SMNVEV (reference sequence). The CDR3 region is CASRAAGGNSPLHF. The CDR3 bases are TGTGCCAGCAGGGCCGCGGGGGGGAATTCACCCCTCCACTTT.

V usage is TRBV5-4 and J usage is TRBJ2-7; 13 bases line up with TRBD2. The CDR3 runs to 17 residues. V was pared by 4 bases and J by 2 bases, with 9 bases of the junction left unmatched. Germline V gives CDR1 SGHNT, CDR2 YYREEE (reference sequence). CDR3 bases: TGTGCCAGCAGCCTGGGGACTAGCGGGATAATCCCCTACGAGCAGTACTTC. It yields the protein CASSLGTSGIIPYEQYF. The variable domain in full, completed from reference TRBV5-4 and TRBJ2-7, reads ETGVTQSPTHLIKTRGQQVTLRCSSQSGHNTVSWYQQALGQGPQFIFQYYREEENGRGNFPPRFSGLQFPNYSSELNVNALELDDSALYLCASSLGTSGIIPYEQYFGPGTRLTVT.

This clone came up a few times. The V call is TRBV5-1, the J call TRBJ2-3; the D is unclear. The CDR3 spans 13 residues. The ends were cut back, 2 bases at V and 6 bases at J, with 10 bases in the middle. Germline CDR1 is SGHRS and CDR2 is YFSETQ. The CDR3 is CASSFDSADTQYF. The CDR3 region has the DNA TGCGCCAGCAGCTTCGATTCAGCGGATACGCAGTATTTT. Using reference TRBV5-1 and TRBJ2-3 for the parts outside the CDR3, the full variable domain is KAGVTQTPRYLIKTRGQQVTLSCSPISGHRSVSWYQQTPGQGLQFLFEYFSETQRNKGNFPGRFSGRQFSNSRSEMNVSTLELGDSALYLCASSFDSADTQYFGPGTRLTVL.

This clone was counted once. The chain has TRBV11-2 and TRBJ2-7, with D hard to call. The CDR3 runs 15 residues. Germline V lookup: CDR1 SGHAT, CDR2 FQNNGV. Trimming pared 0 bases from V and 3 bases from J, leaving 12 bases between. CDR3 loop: CASSLEFAASYEQYF. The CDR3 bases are TGTGCCAGCAGCTTAGAATTCGCGGCAAGCTACGAGCAGTACTTC.

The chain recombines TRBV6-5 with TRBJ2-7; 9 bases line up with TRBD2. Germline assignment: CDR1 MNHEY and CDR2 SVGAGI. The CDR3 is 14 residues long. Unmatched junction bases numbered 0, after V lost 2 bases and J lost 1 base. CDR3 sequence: CASSYAGGSYEQYF. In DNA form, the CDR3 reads TGTGCCAGCAGTTACGCGGGAGGGTCCTACGAGCAGTACTTC.

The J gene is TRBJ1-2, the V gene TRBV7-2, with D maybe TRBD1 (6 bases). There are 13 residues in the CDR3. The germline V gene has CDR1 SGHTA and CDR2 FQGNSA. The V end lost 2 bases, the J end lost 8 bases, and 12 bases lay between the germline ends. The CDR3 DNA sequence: TGTGCCAGCAGCTTATCAGGGGTCGAAGGCTACACCTTC. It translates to CASSLSGVEGYTF.

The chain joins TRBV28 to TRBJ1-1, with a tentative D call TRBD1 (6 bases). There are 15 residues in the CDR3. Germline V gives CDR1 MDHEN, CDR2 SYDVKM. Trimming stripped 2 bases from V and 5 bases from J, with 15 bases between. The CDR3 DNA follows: TGTGCCAGCAGTTTAATGACAGGACCTGAAACTGAAGCTTTCTTT. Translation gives CASSLMTGPETEAFF.

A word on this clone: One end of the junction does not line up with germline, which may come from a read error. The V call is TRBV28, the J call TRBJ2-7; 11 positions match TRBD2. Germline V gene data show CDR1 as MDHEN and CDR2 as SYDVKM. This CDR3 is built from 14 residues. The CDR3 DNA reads TGTGCCGGCAGTCCAGGACTAGCGGGCAGAGAGCAGTACTTC. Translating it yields CAGSPGLAGREQYF.

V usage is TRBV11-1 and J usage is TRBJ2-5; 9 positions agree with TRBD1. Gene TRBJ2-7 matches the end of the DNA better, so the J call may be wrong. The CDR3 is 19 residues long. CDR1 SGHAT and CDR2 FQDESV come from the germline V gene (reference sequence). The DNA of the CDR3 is TGTGCCAGCAGCTTAGATTTTTCCGCGGGGGACAGGGATGCCTACGAGCAGTACTTC. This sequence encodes CASSLDFSAGDRDAYEQYF.

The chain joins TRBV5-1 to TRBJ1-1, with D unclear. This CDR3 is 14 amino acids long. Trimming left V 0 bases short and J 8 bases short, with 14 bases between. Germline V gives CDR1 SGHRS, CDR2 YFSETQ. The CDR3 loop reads CASSLDPGSAEAFF. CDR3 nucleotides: TGCGCCAGCAGCTTGGATCCGGGTAGTGCGGAAGCTTTCTTT.

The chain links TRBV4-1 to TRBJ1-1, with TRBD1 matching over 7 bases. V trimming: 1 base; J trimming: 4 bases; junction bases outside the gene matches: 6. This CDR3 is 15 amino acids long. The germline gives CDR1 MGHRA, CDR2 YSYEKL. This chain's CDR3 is CASSQGQGGATEAFF. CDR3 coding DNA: TGCGCCAGCAGCCAAGGGCAGGGGGGAGCCACTGAAGCTTTCTTT.

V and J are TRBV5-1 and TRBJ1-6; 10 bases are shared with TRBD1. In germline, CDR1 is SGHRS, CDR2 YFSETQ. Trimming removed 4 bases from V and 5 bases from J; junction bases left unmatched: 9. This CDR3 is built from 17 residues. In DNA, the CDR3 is TGCGCCAGCAGCGGAGGGACAGGGGTCTTGGATAATTCACCCCTCCACTTT. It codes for CASSGGTGVLDNSPLHF.

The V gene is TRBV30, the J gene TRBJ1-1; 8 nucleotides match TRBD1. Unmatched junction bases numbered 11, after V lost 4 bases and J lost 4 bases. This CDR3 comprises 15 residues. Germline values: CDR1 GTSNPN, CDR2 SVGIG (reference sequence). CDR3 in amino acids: CAWTFWTGWATEAFF. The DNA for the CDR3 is TGTGCCTGGACCTTTTGGACAGGGTGGGCCACTGAAGCTTTCTTT.

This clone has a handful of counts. The CDR3 region has the DNA TGTGCCAGCAGCTTATGGACTAGCGGGAGGGCCCACGAGCAGTACTTC. Protein product: CASSLWTSGRAHEQYF. The chain employs TRBV11-2 and TRBJ2-7, with TRBD2 matching 15 bases. The junction had 4 bases not matched to a gene; V was cut back by 2 bases and J by 5 bases. This CDR3 is 16 amino acids long. Germline V gene sequence: CDR1 SGHAT, CDR2 FQNNGV.

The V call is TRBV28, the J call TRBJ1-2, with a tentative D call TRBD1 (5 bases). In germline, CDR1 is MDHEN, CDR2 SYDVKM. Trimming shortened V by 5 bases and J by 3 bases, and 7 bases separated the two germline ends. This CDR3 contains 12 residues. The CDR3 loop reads CASSGAYYGYTF. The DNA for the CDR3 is TGTGCCAGCAGTGGGGCCTACTATGGCTACACCTTC.

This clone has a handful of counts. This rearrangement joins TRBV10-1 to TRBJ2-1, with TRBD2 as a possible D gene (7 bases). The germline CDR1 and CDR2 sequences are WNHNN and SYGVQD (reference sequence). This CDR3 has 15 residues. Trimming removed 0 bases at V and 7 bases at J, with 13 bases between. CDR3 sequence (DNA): TGCGCCAGCAGTGAGTCGAGGGGGAGGGGGAATGAGCAGTTCTTC. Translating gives CASSESRGRGNEQFF.

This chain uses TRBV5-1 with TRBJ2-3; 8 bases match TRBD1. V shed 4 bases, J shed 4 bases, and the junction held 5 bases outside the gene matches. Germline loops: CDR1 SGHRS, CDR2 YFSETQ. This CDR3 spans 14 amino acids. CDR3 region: CASSPGQGPDTQYF. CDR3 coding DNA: TGCGCCAGCAGCCCCGGACAGGGCCCAGATACGCAGTATTTT.

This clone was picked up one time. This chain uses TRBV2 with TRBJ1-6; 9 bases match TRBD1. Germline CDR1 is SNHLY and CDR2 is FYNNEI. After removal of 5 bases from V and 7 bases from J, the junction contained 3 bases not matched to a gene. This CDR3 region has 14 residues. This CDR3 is CASSTGTGNSPLHF. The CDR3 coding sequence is TGTGCCAGCAGTACCGGGACAGGGAATTCACCCCTCCACTTT.

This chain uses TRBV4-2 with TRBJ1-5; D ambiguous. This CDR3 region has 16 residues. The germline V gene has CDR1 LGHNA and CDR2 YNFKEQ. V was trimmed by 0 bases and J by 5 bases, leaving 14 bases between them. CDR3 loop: CASSQDVGGRHQPQHF. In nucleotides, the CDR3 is TGTGCCAGCAGCCAAGATGTGGGTGGGAGGCATCAGCCCCAGCATTTT.

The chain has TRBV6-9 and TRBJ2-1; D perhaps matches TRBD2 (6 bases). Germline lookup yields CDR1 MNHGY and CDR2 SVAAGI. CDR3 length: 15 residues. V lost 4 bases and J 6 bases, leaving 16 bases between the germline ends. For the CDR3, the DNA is TGTGCCAGCAGTTTCCCGGGACTCCTCCCCAATGAGCAGTTCTTC. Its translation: CASSFPGLLPNEQFF.